This paragraph reports one T cell receptor beta chain. The data were taken from a study of T cell responses to AZD1222 COVID-19 vaccine. Second-dose schedules of about 4 or about 12 weeks were combined. There are 17 residues in the CDR3. Trimming pared 4 bases from V and 1 base from J, leaving 17 bases between. Germline V gene data show CDR1 as LGHDT and CDR2 as YNNKEL (reference sequence). TCRdb keeps only in-frame clones here, not all; method: immunoSEQ multiplex PCR. The table includes 150,000 to 200,000 clones, around 91% detected once. This material consisted of peripheral blood, taken 28 days after the second AZD1222 dose. The receptor was derived from an adult who received the AZD1222 COVID-19 vaccine. The chain combines TRBV3-1 (or the pseudogene TRBV3-2) with TRBJ2-4; no clear D. The CDR3 DNA is TGTGCCAGCAGCCCGACGCAGATCGGGTGGGCCAAAAACATTCAGTACTTC. Translation: CASSPTQIGWAKNIQYF.